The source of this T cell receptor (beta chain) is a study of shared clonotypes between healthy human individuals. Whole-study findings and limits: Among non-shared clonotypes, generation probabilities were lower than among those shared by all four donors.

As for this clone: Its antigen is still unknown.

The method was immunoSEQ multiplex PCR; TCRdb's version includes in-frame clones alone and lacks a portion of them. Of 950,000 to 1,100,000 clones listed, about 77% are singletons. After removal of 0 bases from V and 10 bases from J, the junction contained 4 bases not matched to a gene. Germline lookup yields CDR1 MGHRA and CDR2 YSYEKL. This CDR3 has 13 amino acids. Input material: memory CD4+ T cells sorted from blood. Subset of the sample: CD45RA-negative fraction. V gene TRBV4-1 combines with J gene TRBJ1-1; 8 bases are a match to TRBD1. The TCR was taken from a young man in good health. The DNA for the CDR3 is TGCGCCAGCAGCCAAGAGGTCAGGGGGCTAGCTTTCTTT. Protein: CASSQEVRGLAFF.